The next 14 T cell receptor beta chains were all read from a single sample in a study of shared clonotypes between healthy human individuals. TCRdb keeps only in-frame clones here, not all; method: immunoSEQ multiplex PCR. The sample lists about 2,500,000 clones, just over 90% occurring once. The source material was naive CD4+ T cells sorted from blood. Subset indicated: CD45RA+ positively selected. The receptors originated from a man between 18 and 35 years old in good health.

The V call is TRBV9, the J call TRBJ1-1; the D is unclear. Per germline, CDR1 SGDLS and CDR2 YYNGEE. Trimming removed 0 bases from V and 10 bases from J, with 10 bases in between. The length of the CDR3 is 12 residues. CDR3 loop: CASSVVSGVAFF. DNA for the CDR3: TGTGCCAGCAGCGTAGTTTCGGGAGTAGCTTTCTTT.

A word on this clone: The sample holds other DNA sequences that translate to the same CDR3. The chain uses TRBV6-1 and TRBJ2-7; tentatively, D is TRBD1 (5 bases). The germline V gene encodes CDR1 MNHNS and CDR2 SASEGT. The CDR3 loop spans 13 amino acids. V dropped 5 bases and J dropped 3 bases, with 11 bases sitting between them. CDR3 DNA sequence: TGTGCCAGCAGTAGAACAGGTTACTACGAGCAGTACTTC. Translation: CASSRTGYYEQYF.

This rearrangement joins TRBV7-2 to TRBJ2-1; D is unresolved. The ends were cut back, 11 bases at V and 7 bases at J, with 18 bases in the middle. CDR3 length: 13 amino acids. Germline V gene data show CDR1 as SGHTA and CDR2 as FQGNSA. CDR3 bases: TGTGCCCTCCGAGAGGTCGGTAGGAATGAGCAGTTCTTC. This sequence encodes CALREVGRNEQFF. The full variable domain, rest sourced from reference TRBV7-2 and TRBJ2-1, is GAGVSQSPSNKVTEKGKDVELRCDPISGHTALYWYRQSLGQGLEFLIYFQGNSAPDKSGLPSDRFSAERTGGSVSTLTIQRTQQEDSAVYLCALREVGRNEQFFGPGTRLTVL.

The rearrangement links TRBV7-9 to TRBJ2-7; TRBD1 matches 8 bases. The CDR3 length is 14 residues. Unmatched junction bases numbered 9, after V lost 5 bases and J lost 6 bases. Germline CDR1 reads SEHNR; CDR2 reads FQNEAQ (reference sequence). In DNA form, the CDR3 reads TGTGCCAGCAGCCCTACCGGGACAGGCGTCGAGCAGTACTTC. This gives the protein CASSPTGTGVEQYF.

About this clone itself: Sequence at one end of the junction differs from germline and may be a read error. The same CDR3 is also encoded by other DNA sequences in this sample. V usage is TRBV28 and J usage is TRBJ1-1, with D uncertain. CDR1 is MDHEN and CDR2 is SYDVKM in the germline V gene. CDR3 length equals 11 residues. The CDR3 here is CASSFGEEAFF. In DNA, the CDR3 is TGTGCCAGTAGTTTCGGAGAAGAAGCTTTCTTT.

The gene calls are TRBV6-6 and TRBJ1-3, with TRBD1 matching over 8 bases. The trim removed 5 bases at V and 4 bases at J, leaving 7 bases unmatched. The length of the CDR3 is 15 residues. CDR1 is MNHNY, CDR2 SVGAGI, per germline (reference sequence). The CDR3 protein is CASSPSQGAGNTIYF. CDR3 in DNA: TGTGCCAGCAGTCCCTCCCAGGGGGCAGGAAACACCATATATTTT.

V and J are TRBV11-2 and TRBJ1-6, with 7 bases fitting TRBD1. This CDR3 contains 16 residues. J gave up 3 bases and V 1 base, and 3 bases lay outside the gene matches. The germline CDR1 and CDR2 sequences are SGHAT and FQNNGV. Here the CDR3 DNA reads TGTGCCAGCAGCTTAGCAGGGGGGTTCTATAATTCACCCCTCCACTTT. It yields the protein CASSLAGGFYNSPLHF.

For the CDR3, the DNA is TGTGCCAGTAGTATAGCAGGGAACGTGGATCAGCCCCAGCATTTT. This gives the protein CASSIAGNVDQPQHF. V is TRBV19 and J is TRBJ1-5, with TRBD1 as a possible D gene (5 bases). Germline V gives CDR1 LNHDA, CDR2 SQIVND (reference sequence). The V end was cut by 1 base, the J end by 5 bases, with 12 bases between. The CDR3 sequence is 15 residues long.

A remark on this clone: Distinct nucleotide sequences in the sample also encode this CDR3. The chain combines TRBV5-1 with TRBJ2-3; 8 nucleotides match TRBD2. The germline V gene has CDR1 SGHRS and CDR2 YFSETQ. This CDR3 comprises 14 residues. The V segment lost 3 bases and the J segment 0 bases; nucleotides outside the gene matches: 0. The CDR3 protein is CASSSSGSTDTQYF. For the CDR3, the DNA is TGCGCCAGCAGCTCTAGCGGGAGCACAGATACGCAGTATTTT.

This rearrangement joins TRBV11-2 to TRBJ2-4; D perhaps matches TRBD2 (6 bases). Trimming shortened V by 8 bases and J by 9 bases, and 17 bases separated the two germline ends. The germline V gene has CDR1 SGHAT and CDR2 FQNNGV. The CDR3 has 13 amino acids. CDR3 DNA: TGTGCCAGCGGGGGGTTTTCCCCACCCATTCAGTACTTC. Its protein is CASGGFSPPIQYF. Based on the CDR3 plus reference TRBV11-2 and TRBJ2-4, the full variable domain is EAGVAQSPRYKIIEKRQSVAFWCNPISGHATLYWYQQILGQGPKLLIQFQNNGVVDDSQLPKDRFSAERLKGVDSTLKIQPAKLEDSAVYLCASGGFSPPIQYFGAGTRLSVL.

The chain links TRBV19 to TRBJ1-2; no firm D call. CDR1 and CDR2 from the germline V gene are LNHDA and SQIVND (reference sequence). Trimming removed 0 bases at V and 4 bases at J, with 9 bases between. This CDR3 contains 14 residues. This CDR3 is CASSIDDTVYGYTF. The CDR3 DNA sequence: TGTGCCAGTAGTATAGACGACACTGTCTATGGCTACACCTTC.

J is TRBJ2-1 and V is TRBV10-3, with unresolved D. The CDR3 length is 13 residues. The V and J ends lost 3 bases and 7 bases respectively, with 10 bases between them. Per germline, CDR1 ENHRY and CDR2 SYGVKD. The CDR3: CAISERPENEQFF. Written as DNA, the CDR3 is TGTGCCATCAGTGAAAGGCCTGAGAATGAGCAGTTCTTC.

This clone occurred once. This chain connects TRBV6-1 to TRBJ1-1; 10 nucleotides align to TRBD1. Germline lookup yields CDR1 MNHNS and CDR2 SASEGT. The CDR3 length is 15 residues. With 6 bases clipped from V and 6 bases from J, the junction kept 10 bases outside the gene matches. DNA for the CDR3: TGTGCCAGCAGATTAACGACAGGGGGCCCTTCTGAAGCTTTCTTT. Its protein product is CASRLTTGGPSEAFF.

CDR3 in DNA: TGTGCCAGCAGGTCGGGACTAGCGGGAGTAAATACCGGGGAGCTGTTTTTT. Its translation: CASRSGLAGVNTGELFF. V is TRBV5-6 and J is TRBJ2-2; 14 bases line up with TRBD2. CDR1 and CDR2 from the germline V gene are SGHDT and YYEEEE. With V trimmed by 5 bases and J by 5 bases, 8 bases remained unmatched. The CDR3 sequence is 17 residues long.